A selection of T cell receptor beta chains follows, all from one sample in a study of cytomegalovirus exposure and HLA in healthy donors. The method was immunoSEQ multiplex PCR; TCRdb's version includes in-frame clones alone and lacks a portion of them. Counted here are over 150,000 clones, approximately 74% occurring once; the ten biggest clones make up roughly 2.2%. The material sequenced was PBMCs. The receptors derive from a man aged 25-45 years in good health and CMV-seronegative. Each CDR3 is given with its conserved first and last residue. The order of the fields is clone size, J gene, D gene, V gene, CDR3 protein, CDR3 DNA. A D gene is named only where the DNA matches it firmly. Clone size is shown for a subset of rows, as once, few, many or a class of expanded clone.

>.|TRBJ2-1|.|TRBV9
CASSAQVGTKYNEQFF
TGTGCCAGCAGCGCCCAGGTCGGGACAAAGTACAATGAGCAGTTCTTC
>.|TRBJ1-3|.|TRBV6-1
CASSEAPGSGNTIYF
TGTGCCAGCAGTGAAGCGCCAGGCTCTGGAAACACCATCTATTTT
>.|TRBJ1-5|.|TRBV21-1
CASSTRQGPYQPQHF
TGTGCCAGCAGCACACGACAAGGCCCCTATCAGCCCCAGCATTTT
>.|TRBJ2-3|.|TRBV9
CASSVAIPGLYTDTQYF
TGTGCCAGCAGCGTAGCGATTCCGGGACTCTACACAGATACGCAGTATTTT
>.|TRBJ2-7|.|TRBV9
CASSASGYEQYF
TGTGCCAGCAGCGCTAGTGGGTACGAGCAGTACTTC
>few|TRBJ2-7|TRBD1|TRBV15
CATSRERTGNEQYF
TGTGCCACCAGCAGAGAGAGGACAGGGAACGAGCAGTACTTC
>.|TRBJ2-7|TRBD1|TRBV7-3
CASSLVWTGVNEQYF
TGTGCCAGCAGCTTAGTTTGGACAGGGGTCAACGAGCAGTACTTC
>few|TRBJ1-5|TRBD1|TRBV6-5
CASSSGQGLARQPQHF
TGTGCCAGCAGTTCAGGACAGGGGCTGGCACGGCAGCCCCAGCATTTT
>.|TRBJ2-5|.|TRBV29-1
CSVDDGTAGTKTQYF
TGCAGCGTTGACGACGGGACAGCGGGTACAAAGACCCAGTACTTC
>once|TRBJ1-1|.|TRBV29-1
CSVEPKHTEAFF
TGCAGCGTGGAACCCAAGCACACTGAAGCTTTCTTT
>once|TRBJ2-5|TRBD2|TRBV7-7
CASSASGGAGETQYF
TGTGCCAGCAGCGCTAGCGGGGGGGCGGGGGAGACCCAGTACTTC
>.|TRBJ2-7|TRBD1|TRBV30
CAWTPATGGYHEQYF
TGTGCCTGGACACCGGCGACAGGGGGTTACCACGAGCAGTACTTC
>.|TRBJ1-2|.|TRBV5-1
CASSLDQGYSNYGYTF
TGCGCCAGCAGCTTGGACCAGGGCTACTCTAACTATGGCTACACCTTC
>.|TRBJ1-2|.|TRBV5-6
CAGPWRSYTF
TGTGCCGGTCCCTGGAGGAGCTACACCTTC
>.|TRBJ2-1|.|TRBV30
CAWSAQTSSYNEQFF
TGTGCCTGGAGTGCACAAACCAGCTCCTACAATGAGCAGTTCTTC
>.|TRBJ1-5|.|TRBV7-9
CASSSTAFNSNQPQHF
TGTGCCAGCAGCTCGACAGCGTTTAATAGCAATCAGCCCCAGCATTTT
>.|TRBJ2-5|TRBD2|TRBV7-8
CASIESGMGTGGETQYF
TGTGCCAGCATCGAATCAGGAATGGGAACCGGGGGGGAGACCCAGTACTTC
>.|TRBJ2-3|.|TRBV7-2
CASSLVRSTSADTQYF
TGTGCCAGCAGCTTAGTGCGGTCTACGTCTGCAGATACGCAGTATTTT
>.|TRBJ1-3|TRBD1|TRBV6-5
CASRDRGSGNTIYF
TGTGCCAGCAGAGACAGGGGTTCTGGAAACACCATATATTTT
>.|TRBJ1-2|.|TRBV20-1
CSARSGYGYTF
TGCAGTGCTAGATCGGGTTATGGCTACACCTTC
>few|TRBJ2-1|TRBD2|TRBV4-3
CASSRMGLADYNEQFF
TGCGCCAGCAGCCGTATGGGACTAGCGGACTACAATGAGCAGTTCTTC
>.|TRBJ2-3|TRBD1|TRBV19
CASSLGQGWNTDTQYF
TGTGCCAGTAGTTTAGGACAGGGGTGGAACACAGATACGCAGTATTTT
>few|TRBJ2-7|TRBD1|TRBV4-1
CASSQVPGTAYEQYF
TGCGCCAGCAGCCAAGTCCCCGGGACAGCCTACGAGCAGTACTTC
>.|TRBJ2-7|TRBD1|TRBV28
CASSGTGGSYEQYF
TGTGCCAGCAGTGGGACAGGGGGCAGCTACGAGCAGTACTTC
>.|TRBJ1-1|.|TRBV4-1
CASSQDLSGTEAFF
TGCGCCAGCAGCCAAGATCTATCGGGCACTGAAGCTTTCTTT
>few|TRBJ2-3|.|TRBV9
CASSVGSTGDTQYF
TGTGCCAGCAGCGTAGGATCCACGGGGGATACGCAGTATTTT
>.|TRBJ1-2|.|TRBV29-1
CSVEDPGYGYPF
TGCAGCGTTGAAGATCCCGGGTATGGCTACCCCTTC
>.|TRBJ1-6|TRBD1|TRBV2
CASKQGDISNSPLHF
TGTGCCAGCAAACAGGGGGACATCAGCAATTCACCCCTCCACTTT
>.|TRBJ2-6|.|TRBV7-9
CASSARTANRSGANVLTF
TGTGCCAGCAGCGCCCGGACAGCGAACCGGTCTGGGGCCAACGTCCTGACTTTC
>.|TRBJ2-2|.|TRBV7-7
CASSSEGGGPGELFF
TGTGCCAGCAGTTCCGAGGGGGGGGGACCCGGGGAGCTGTTTTTT
>.|TRBJ2-7|TRBD1|TRBV19
CASSVDRGGSYEQYF
TGTGCCAGTAGCGTTGACAGGGGTGGGTCCTACGAGCAGTACTTC
>few|TRBJ2-3|.|TRBV4-3
CASSQGDCKTGKGTDTQYF
TGCGCCAGCAGCCAAGGAGACTGCAAAACAGGGAAAGGCACAGATACGCAGTATTTT
>.|TRBJ2-1|TRBD1|TRBV11-1
CASSLERGQGVYEQFF
TGTGCCAGCAGCTTAGAAAGGGGACAGGGGGTCTATGAGCAGTTCTTC
>.|TRBJ1-1|TRBD1|TRBV7-9
CASSLVDAGGPEAFF
TGTGCCAGCAGCTTAGTCGACGCAGGGGGCCCTGAAGCTTTCTTT
>.|TRBJ2-1|.|TRBV29-1
CSVVGGQSYNEQFF
TGCAGCGTGGTTGGGGGCCAGTCATACAATGAGCAGTTCTTC
>.|TRBJ1-4|.|TRBV5-1
CASSLEQGKLFF
TGCGCCAGCAGCTTGGAGCAGGGAAAACTGTTTTTT
>.|TRBJ1-6|TRBD1|TRBV6-5
CASRDRGSYNSPLHF
TGTGCCAGCAGAGACAGGGGCTCCTATAATTCACCCCTCCACTTT
>.|TRBJ1-1|TRBD1|TRBV28
CASSLGTGENTEAFF
TGTGCCAGCAGTTTGGGGACAGGGGAGAACACTGAAGCTTTCTTT